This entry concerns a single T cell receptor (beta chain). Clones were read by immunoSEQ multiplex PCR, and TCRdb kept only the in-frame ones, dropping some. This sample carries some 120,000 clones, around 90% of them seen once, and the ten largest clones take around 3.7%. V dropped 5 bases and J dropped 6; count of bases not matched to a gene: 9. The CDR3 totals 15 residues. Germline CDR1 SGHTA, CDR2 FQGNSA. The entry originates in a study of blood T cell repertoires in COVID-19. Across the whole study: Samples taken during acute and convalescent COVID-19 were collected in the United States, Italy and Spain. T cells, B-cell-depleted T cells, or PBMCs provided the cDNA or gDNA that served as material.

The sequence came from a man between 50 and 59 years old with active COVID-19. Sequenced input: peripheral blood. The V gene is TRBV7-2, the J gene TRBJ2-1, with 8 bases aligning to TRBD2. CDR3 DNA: TGTGCCAGCAGCCCGACTCCGGGGGGGTCCAATGAGCAGTTCTTC. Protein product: CASSPTPGGSNEQFF.